This T cell receptor (beta chain) is drawn from a study of radiotherapy plus CTLA-4 blockade in lung cancer. For this clone: Its specificity is not known.

Findings of the study overall: Alongside interferon-beta, early blood T cell clone dynamics were reportedly the best predictor of response. Among blood TCR repertoires after radiotherapy plus ipilimumab, tumor-derived clones expanded.

Per germline, CDR1 SQVTM and CDR2 ANQGSEA. This CDR3 is built from 11 residues. Trimming cost V 4 bases and J 4 bases, with 6 bases left between them. Assay: immunoSEQ multiplex PCR; the TCRdb copy retains only in-frame clones and omits some. The profile covers about 98,000 clones, with around 88% appearing a single time and nearly 5% taken by the ten largest. The TCR sequence derives from a human donor with non-small cell lung cancer that progressed on radiotherapy plus ipilimumab. The sample in question was peripheral blood, obtained from a patient treated with radiotherapy plus ipilimumab. The chain recombines TRBV29-1 with TRBJ2-3; D is uncertain. In DNA, the CDR3 is TGCAGCGTTGGCCGGTCAGATACGCAGTATTTT. Its protein is CSVGRSDTQYF.